The T cell receptor (beta chain) described here comes from a study of T cell changes during pregnancy in multiple sclerosis. The V gene's germline CDR1 is SGHTA and CDR2 FQGTGA. CDR3 length: 17 residues. Trimming removed 5 bases from V and 5 bases from J; junction bases left unmatched: 10. The table came from immunoSEQ multiplex PCR; TCRdb's copy has only in-frame clones and leaves some out. The data contain about 40,000 clones, about 94% of them singletons. This clonotype was obtained from a female donor with multiple sclerosis, enrolled in a pregnancy study. The sequencing here drew on CD4+ T cells from peripheral blood mononuclear cells, taken after pregnancy. The chain combines TRBV7-3 with TRBJ2-2, with 11 bases aligning to TRBD2. The CDR3 region is CASSLDLSSGGTGELFF. The CDR3, as DNA: TGTGCCAGCAGCCTCGACCTCTCTAGCGGGGGGACCGGGGAGCTGTTTTTT.